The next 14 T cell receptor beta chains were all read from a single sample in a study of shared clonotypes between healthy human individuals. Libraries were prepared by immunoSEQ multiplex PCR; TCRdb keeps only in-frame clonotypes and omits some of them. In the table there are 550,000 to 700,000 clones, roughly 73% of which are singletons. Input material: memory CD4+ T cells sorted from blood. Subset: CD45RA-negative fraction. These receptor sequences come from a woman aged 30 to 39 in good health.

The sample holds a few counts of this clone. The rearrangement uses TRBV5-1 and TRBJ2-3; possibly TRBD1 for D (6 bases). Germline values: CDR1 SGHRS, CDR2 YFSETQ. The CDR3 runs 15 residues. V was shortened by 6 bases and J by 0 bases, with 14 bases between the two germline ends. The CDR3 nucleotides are TGCGCCAGCAACATACAGGGTCGAAGCACAGATACGCAGTATTTT. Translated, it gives CASNIQGRSTDTQYF.

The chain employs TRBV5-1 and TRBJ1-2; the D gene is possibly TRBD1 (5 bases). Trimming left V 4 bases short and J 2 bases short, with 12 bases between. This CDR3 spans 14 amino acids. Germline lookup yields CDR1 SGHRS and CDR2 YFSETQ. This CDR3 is CASSAPGLNYGYTF. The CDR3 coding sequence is TGCGCCAGCAGCGCCCCGGGGCTGAACTATGGCTACACCTTC.

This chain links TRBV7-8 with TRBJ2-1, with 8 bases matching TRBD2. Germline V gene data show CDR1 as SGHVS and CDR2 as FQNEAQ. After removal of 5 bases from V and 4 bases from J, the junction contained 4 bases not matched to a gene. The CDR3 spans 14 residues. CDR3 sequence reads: CASSRSGGYNEQFF. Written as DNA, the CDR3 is TGTGCCAGCAGCCGCAGCGGGGGATACAATGAGCAGTTCTTC.

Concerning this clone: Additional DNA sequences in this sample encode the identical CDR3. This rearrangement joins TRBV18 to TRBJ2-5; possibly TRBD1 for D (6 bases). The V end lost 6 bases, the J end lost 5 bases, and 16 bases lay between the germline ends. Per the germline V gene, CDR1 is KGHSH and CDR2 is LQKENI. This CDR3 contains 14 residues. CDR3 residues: CASSPGQGAETQYF. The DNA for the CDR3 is TGTGCCAGCTCGCCGGGACAAGGAGCGGAGACCCAGTACTTC.

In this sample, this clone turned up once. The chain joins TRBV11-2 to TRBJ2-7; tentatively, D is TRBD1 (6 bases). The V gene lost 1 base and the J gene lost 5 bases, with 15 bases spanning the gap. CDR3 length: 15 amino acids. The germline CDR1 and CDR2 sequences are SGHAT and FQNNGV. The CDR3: CASSLVRGFANEQYF. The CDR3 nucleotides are TGTGCCAGCAGCTTAGTGAGGGGGTTTGCCAACGAGCAGTACTTC.

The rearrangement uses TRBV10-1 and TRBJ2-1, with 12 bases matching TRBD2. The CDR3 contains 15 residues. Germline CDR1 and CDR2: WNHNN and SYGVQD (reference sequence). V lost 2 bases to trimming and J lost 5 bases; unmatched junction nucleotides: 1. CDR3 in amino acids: CASSEGLAGNNEQFF. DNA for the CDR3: TGCGCCAGCAGTGAGGGACTAGCGGGGAACAATGAGCAGTTCTTC.

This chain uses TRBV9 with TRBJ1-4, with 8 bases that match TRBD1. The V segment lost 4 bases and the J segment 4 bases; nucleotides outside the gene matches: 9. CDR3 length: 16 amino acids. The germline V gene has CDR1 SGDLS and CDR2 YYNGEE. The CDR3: CASSSQGAHNNEKLFF. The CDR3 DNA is TGTGCCAGCAGCTCGCAGGGGGCGCATAATAATGAAAAACTGTTTTTT.

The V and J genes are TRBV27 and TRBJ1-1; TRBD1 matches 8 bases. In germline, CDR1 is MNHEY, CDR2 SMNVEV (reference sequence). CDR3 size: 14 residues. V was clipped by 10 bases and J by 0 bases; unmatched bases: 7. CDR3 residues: CATPTGDVNTEAFF. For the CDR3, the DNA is TGTGCCACCCCGACAGGGGACGTGAACACTGAAGCTTTCTTT.

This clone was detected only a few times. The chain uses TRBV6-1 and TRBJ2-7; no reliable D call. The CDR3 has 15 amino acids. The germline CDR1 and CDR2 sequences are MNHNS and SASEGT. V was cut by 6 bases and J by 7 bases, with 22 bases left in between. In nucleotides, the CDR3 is TGTGCCAGCAGAGAGGTTCCGACGGACGTCTTTGAGCAGTACTTC. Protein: CASREVPTDVFEQYF.

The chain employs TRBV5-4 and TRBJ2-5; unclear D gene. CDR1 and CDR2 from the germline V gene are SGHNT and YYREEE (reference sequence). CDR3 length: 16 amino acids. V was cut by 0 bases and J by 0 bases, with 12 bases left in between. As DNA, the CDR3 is TGTGCCAGCAGCTTGGGCCCAGGCACGTACCAAGAGACCCAGTACTTC. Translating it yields CASSLGPGTYQETQYF.

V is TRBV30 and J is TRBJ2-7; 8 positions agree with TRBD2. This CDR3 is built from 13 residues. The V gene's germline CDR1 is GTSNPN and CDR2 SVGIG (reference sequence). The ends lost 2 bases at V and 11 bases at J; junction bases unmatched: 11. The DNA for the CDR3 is TGTGCCTGGAGTCCAGCGGGAGTCAAACGCAAGTACTTC. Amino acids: CAWSPAGVKRKYF.

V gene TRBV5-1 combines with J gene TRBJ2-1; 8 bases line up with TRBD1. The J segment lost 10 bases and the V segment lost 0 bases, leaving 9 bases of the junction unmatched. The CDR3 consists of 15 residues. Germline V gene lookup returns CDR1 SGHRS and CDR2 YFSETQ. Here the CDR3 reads CASSLDGQGLVEQFF. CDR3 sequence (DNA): TGCGCCAGCAGCTTGGATGGACAGGGCTTGGTCGAGCAGTTCTTC.

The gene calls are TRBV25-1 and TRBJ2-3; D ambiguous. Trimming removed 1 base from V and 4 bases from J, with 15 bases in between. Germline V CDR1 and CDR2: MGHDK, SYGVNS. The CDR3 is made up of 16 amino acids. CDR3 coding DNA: TGTGCCAGCAGTGAATCTCAGGAGCCTGGGCCAGATACGCAGTATTTT. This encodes CASSESQEPGPDTQYF.

The CDR3 spells CASSRWGSGQGRYEQYF. In nucleotides, the CDR3 is TGTGCCAGCAGCCGCTGGGGGTCGGGACAGGGGCGCTACGAGCAGTACTTC. This chain connects TRBV4-2 to TRBJ2-7; 10 bases line up with TRBD1. V lost 4 bases to trimming and J lost 3 bases; unmatched junction nucleotides: 12. The CDR3 spans 17 residues. The germline V gene encodes CDR1 LGHNA and CDR2 YNFKEQ.